This T cell receptor (beta chain) derives from a study of cytomegalovirus exposure and HLA in healthy donors. The germline CDR1 and CDR2 sequences are SGHAT and FQDESV (reference sequence). This CDR3 is built from 13 residues. The V gene lost 5 bases and the J gene lost 13 bases, with 17 bases spanning the gap. PCR amplification relied on 60 Vbeta primers (plus 13 Jbeta primers). Profiling relied on immunoSEQ multiplex PCR, and the TCRdb table lists in-frame clones only, not all of them. The sample has about 170,000 clones; more than 60% are singletons. This chain links TRBV11-1 with TRBJ1-4; D not certain. Sequencing was done on a sample of PBMCs. This clonotype was obtained from a female donor in good health and CMV-seronegative. CDR3 in amino acids: CASSPRPGDGLFF. CDR3 nucleotide sequence: TGTGCCAGCAGCCCACGGCCCGGGGATGGACTGTTTTTT.